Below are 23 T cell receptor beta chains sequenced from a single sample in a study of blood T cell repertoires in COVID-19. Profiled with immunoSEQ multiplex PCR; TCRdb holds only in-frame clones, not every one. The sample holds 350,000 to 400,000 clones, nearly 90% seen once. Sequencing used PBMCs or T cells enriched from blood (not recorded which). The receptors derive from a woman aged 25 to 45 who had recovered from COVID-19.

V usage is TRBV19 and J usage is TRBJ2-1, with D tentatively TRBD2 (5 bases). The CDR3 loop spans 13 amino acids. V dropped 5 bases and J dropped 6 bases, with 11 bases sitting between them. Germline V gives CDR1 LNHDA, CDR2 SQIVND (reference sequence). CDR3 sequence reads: CASSALGVNEQFF. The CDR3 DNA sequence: TGTGCCAGTAGTGCCCTCGGGGTCAATGAGCAGTTCTTC.

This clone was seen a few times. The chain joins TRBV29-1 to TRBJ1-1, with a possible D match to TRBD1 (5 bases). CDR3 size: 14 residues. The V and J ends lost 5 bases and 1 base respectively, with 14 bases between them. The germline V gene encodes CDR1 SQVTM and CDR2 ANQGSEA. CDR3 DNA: TGCAGCGTTCTAGGACACAACAGGAACACTGAAGCTTTCTTT. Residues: CSVLGHNRNTEAFF.

CDR3 sequence: CASRDGGAGYTF. CDR3 coding DNA: TGTGCCAGCAGAGATGGGGGGGCTGGCTACACCTTC. The V and J genes are TRBV25-1 and TRBJ1-2, with D possibly matching TRBD1 (6 bases). The germline gives CDR1 MGHDK, CDR2 SYGVNS. This CDR3 region has 12 residues. Trimming shortened V by 6 bases and J by 7 bases, and 12 bases separated the two germline ends.

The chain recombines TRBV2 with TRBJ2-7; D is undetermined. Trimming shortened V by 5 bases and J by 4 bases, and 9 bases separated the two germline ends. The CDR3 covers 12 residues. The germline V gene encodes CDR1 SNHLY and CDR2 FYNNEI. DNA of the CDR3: TGTGCCAGCAGTACTACTCCTTACGAGCAGTACTTC. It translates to CASSTTPYEQYF.

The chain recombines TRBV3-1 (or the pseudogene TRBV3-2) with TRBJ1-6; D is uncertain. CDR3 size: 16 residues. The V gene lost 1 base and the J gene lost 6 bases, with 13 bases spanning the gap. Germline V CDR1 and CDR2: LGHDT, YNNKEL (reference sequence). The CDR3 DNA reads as TGTGCCAGCAGCCAAGTCACAGCCCGGGGTAATTCACCCCTCCACTTT. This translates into CASSQVTARGNSPLHF.

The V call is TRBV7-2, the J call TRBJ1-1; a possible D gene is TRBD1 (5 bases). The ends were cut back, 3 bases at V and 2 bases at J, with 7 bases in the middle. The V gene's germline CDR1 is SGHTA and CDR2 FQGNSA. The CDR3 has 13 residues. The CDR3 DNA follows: TGTGCCAGCAGCTTTCAGGGTAACACTGAAGCTTTCTTT. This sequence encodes CASSFQGNTEAFF. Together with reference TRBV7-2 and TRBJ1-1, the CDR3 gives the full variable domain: GAGVSQSPSNKVTEKGKDVELRCDPISGHTALYWYRQSLGQGLEFLIYFQGNSAPDKSGLPSDRFSAERTGGSVSTLTIQRTQQEDSAVYLCASSFQGNTEAFFGQGTRLTVV.

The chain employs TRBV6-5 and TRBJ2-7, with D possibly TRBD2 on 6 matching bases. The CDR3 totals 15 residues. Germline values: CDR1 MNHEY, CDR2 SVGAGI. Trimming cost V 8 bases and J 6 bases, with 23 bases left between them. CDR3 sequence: CASGQSDGGEGEQYF. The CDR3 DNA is TGTGCCAGCGGGCAATCTGACGGGGGAGAGGGCGAGCAGTACTTC.

The DNA of the CDR3 is TGTGCCAGTAGTACCAGAGACAAGATCTATGGCTACACCTTC. Amino acids: CASSTRDKIYGYTF. The chain uses TRBV19 and TRBJ1-2; the D is unclear. This CDR3 contains 14 residues. V dropped 4 bases and J dropped 4 bases, with 13 bases sitting between them. Germline-derived CDR1 and CDR2 are LNHDA and SQIVND (reference sequence).

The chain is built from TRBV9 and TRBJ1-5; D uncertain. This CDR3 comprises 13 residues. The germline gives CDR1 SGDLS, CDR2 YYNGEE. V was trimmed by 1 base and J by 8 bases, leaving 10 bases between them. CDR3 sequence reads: CASSVHPGEPQHF. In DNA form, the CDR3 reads TGTGCCAGCAGCGTACATCCCGGAGAGCCCCAGCATTTT.

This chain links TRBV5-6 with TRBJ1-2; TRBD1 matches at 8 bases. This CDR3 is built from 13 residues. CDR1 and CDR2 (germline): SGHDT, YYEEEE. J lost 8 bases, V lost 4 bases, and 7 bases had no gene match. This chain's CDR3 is CASSPQGARGYTF. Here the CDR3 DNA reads TGTGCCAGCAGCCCCCAGGGGGCGAGAGGCTACACCTTC.

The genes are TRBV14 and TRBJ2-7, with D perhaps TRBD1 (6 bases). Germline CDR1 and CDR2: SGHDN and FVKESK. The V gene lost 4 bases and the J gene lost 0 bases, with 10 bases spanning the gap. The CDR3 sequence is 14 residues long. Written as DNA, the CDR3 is TGTGCCAGCAGCCCCGACAGGAACTCCTACGAGCAGTACTTC. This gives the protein CASSPDRNSYEQYF.

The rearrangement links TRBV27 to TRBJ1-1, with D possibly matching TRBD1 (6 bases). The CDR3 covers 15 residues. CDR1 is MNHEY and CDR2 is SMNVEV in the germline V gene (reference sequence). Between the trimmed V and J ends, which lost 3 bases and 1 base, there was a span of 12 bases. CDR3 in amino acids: CASSLGARGNTEAFF. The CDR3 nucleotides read TGTGCCAGCAGTTTGGGGGCCCGGGGGAACACTGAAGCTTTCTTT.

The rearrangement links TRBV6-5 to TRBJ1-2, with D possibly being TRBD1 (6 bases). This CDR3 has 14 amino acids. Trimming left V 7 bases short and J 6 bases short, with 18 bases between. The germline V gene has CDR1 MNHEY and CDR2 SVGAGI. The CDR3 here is CASIDGGATDGYTF. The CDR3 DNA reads TGTGCCAGCATAGATGGGGGGGCTACGGATGGCTACACCTTC.

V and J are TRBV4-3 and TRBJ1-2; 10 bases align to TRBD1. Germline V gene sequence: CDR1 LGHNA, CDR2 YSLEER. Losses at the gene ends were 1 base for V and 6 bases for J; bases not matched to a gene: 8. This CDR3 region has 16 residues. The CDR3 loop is CASSQVPGQGTHGYTF. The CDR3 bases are TGCGCCAGCAGCCAAGTCCCGGGACAGGGGACTCATGGCTACACCTTC.

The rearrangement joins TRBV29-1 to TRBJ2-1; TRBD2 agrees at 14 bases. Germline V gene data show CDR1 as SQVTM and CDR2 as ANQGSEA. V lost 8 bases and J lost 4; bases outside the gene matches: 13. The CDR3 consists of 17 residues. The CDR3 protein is CSLSGTSGSPDYNEQFF. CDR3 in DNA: TGCAGCTTAAGCGGGACTAGCGGGAGCCCCGATTACAATGAGCAGTTCTTC.

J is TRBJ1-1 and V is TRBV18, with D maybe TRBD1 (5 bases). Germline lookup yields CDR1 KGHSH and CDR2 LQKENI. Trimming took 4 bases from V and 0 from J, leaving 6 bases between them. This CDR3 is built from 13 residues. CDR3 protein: CASSQGMNTEAFF. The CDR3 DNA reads TGTGCCAGCTCACAGGGGATGAACACTGAAGCTTTCTTT.

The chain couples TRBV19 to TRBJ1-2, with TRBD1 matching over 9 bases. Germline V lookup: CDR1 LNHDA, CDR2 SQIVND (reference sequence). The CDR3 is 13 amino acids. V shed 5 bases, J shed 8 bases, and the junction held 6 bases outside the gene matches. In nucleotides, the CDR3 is TGTGCCAGTAGTGTCGGGACAGGGATGGGCTACACCTTC. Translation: CASSVGTGMGYTF.

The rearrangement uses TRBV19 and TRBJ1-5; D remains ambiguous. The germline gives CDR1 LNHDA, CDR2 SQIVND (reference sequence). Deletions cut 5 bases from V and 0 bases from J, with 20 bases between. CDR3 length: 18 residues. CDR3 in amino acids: CASSQTSFSDYSNQPQHF. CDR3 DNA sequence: TGTGCCAGTAGTCAGACATCCTTTTCCGATTATAGCAATCAGCCCCAGCATTTT. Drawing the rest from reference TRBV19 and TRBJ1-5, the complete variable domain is DGGITQSPKYLFRKEGQNVTLSCEQNLNHDAMYWYRQDPGQGLRLIYYSQIVNDFQKGDIAEGYSVSREKKESFPLTVTSAQKNPTAFYLCASSQTSFSDYSNQPQHFGDGTRLSIL.

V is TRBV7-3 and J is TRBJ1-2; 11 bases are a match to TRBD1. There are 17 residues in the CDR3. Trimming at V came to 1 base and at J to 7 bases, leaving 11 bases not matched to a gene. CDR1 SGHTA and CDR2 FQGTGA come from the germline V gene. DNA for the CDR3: TGTGCCAGCAGCTTAAAAATCCCGGGACAGGGGGAGAGTGGCTACACCTTC. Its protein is CASSLKIPGQGESGYTF.

In nucleotides, the CDR3 is TGTGCCAGCAGTCCCCTCGGGATCCAGGAGACCCAGTACTTC. This sequence encodes CASSPLGIQETQYF. J is TRBJ2-5 and V is TRBV6-5, with D tentatively TRBD2 (5 bases). The CDR3 sequence is 14 residues long. The germline gives CDR1 MNHEY, CDR2 SVGAGI. Trimming took 5 bases from V and 5 from J, leaving 15 bases between them.

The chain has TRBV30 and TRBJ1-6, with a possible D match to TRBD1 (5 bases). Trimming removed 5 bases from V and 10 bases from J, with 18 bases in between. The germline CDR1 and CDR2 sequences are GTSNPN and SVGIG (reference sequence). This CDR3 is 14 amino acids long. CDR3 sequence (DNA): TGTGCCTGGGCGGGGGGTGGTTGGGACTCACCCCTCCACTTT. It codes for CAWAGGGWDSPLHF.

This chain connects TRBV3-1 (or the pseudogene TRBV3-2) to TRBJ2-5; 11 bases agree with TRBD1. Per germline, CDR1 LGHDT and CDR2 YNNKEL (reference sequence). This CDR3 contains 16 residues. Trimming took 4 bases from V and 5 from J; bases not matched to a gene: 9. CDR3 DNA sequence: TGTGCCAGCAGCCGGGGGGACAGGGGGGTTTACGAGACCCAGTACTTC. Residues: CASSRGDRGVYETQYF.

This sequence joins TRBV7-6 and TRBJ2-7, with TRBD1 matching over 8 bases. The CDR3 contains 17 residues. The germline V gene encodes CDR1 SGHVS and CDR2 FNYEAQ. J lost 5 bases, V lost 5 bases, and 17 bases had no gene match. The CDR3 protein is CASSRRRAGQGVDEQYF. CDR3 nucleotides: TGTGCCAGCAGCCGACGTCGGGCTGGACAGGGTGTGGACGAGCAGTACTTC.